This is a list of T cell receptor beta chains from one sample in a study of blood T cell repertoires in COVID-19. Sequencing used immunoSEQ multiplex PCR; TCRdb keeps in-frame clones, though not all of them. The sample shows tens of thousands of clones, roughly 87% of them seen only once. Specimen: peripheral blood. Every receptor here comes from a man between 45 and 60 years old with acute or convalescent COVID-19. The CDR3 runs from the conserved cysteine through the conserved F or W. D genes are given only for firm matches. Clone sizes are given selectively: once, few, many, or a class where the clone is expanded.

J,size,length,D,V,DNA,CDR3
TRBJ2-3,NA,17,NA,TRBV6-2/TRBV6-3,TGTGCCAGCAGTTACTCCTCCCAGCTAGATAGCACAGATACGCAGTATTTT,CASSYSSQLDSTDTQYF
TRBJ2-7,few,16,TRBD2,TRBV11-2,TGTGCCAGCAGCTTAGTTTGGGGTAGCGGGGACTACGAGCAGTACTTC,CASSLVWGSGDYEQYF
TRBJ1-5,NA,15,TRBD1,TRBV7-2,TGTGCCAGCAGCTTGGGACAGGGGGCCCAATGGCCCCAGCATTTT,CASSLGQGAQWPQHF
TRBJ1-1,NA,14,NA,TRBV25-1,TGTGCCAGCAGTGAATTAGCGGGAAGCACTGAAGCTTTCTTT,CASSELAGSTEAFF
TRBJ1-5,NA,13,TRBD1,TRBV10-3,TGTGCCATCAAAGGGGGCGGCAATCAGCCCCAGCATTTT,CAIKGGGNQPQHF
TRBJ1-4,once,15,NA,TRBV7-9,TGTGCCAGCAGCTCTCCCCGGGAACAGCGGGCAAAACTGTTTTTT,CASSSPREQRAKLFF
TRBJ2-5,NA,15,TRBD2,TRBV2,TGTGCCAGCAGTGCCTTAGCGGGGGGCCAAGAGACCCAGTACTTC,CASSALAGGQETQYF
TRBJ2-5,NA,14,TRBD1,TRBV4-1,TGCGCCAGCAGCCATACAGGGGGCCAAGAGACCCAGTACTTC,CASSHTGGQETQYF
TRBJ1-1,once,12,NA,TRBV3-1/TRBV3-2,TGTGCCAGCAGCCAGTTAGCGGCTGAAGCTTTCTTT,CASSQLAAEAFF
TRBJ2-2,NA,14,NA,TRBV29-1,TGCAGCGTTAGTCGACAGATGAACACCGGGGAGCTGTTTTTT,CSVSRQMNTGELFF
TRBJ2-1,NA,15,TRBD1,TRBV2,TGTGCCAGCAGTTCCGGGACAGGGTTATACAATGAGCAGTTCTTC,CASSSGTGLYNEQFF
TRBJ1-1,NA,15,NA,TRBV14,TGTGCCAGCAGCCAATTGGCTCTCCGAGGCACTGAAGCTTTCTTT,CASSQLALRGTEAFF
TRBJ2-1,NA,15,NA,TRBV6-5,TGTGCCAGCAGTCCCCTAGCGAGTTCCTACAATGAGCAGTTCTTC,CASSPLASSYNEQFF
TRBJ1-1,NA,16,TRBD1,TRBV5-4,TGTGCCAGCAGCTTTCCGGGACAGGGGTCTAACACTGAAGCTTTCTTT,CASSFPGQGSNTEAFF